The 20 T cell receptor beta chains in this list originate from one sample, sequenced in a study of T cell repertoires in cytomegalovirus infection. The antigens for these receptors are not known. TCRdb re-called the reads through MiXCR, storing one row per CDR3 protein. This sample has under 130,000 distinct CDR3 sequences, with roughly 40% found just once. The sequences come from CD8+ T cells from cultured PBMCs, collected from culture after CMV antigen stimulation. These receptors all come from a human donor in good health (CMV status not recorded). Some clones in this sample may be carry-over from other donors' samples.

A note on this clonotype: One end of the junction does not line up with germline, which may come from a read error. The CDR3 DNA reads as TGTGACACCAGCAGAGCTGGGACCCCGAACACTGAAGCTTTCTTT. Protein product: CDTSRAGTPNTEAFF. J is TRBJ1-1 and V is TRBV15; perhaps TRBD1 as D (5 bases). The germline CDR1 and CDR2 sequences are LNHNV and YYDKDF (reference sequence). This CDR3 has 15 residues.

This clonotype came up a few times. This chain links TRBV11-2 with TRBJ1-2; no clear D. The germline CDR1 and CDR2 sequences are SGHAT and FQNNGV. The CDR3 has 14 amino acids. Trimming left V 7 bases short and J 2 bases short, with 14 bases between. The CDR3 region has the DNA TGTGCCAGCACCCCGAGGCGGGGAAACTATGGCTACACCTTC. It specifies CASTPRRGNYGYTF. Full variable domain (missing parts from reference TRBV11-2 and TRBJ1-2): EAGVAQSPRYKIIEKRQSVAFWCNPISGHATLYWYQQILGQGPKLLIQFQNNGVVDDSQLPKDRFSAERLKGVDSTLKIQPAKLEDSAVYLCASTPRRGNYGYTFGSGTRLTVV.

This clonotype was counted a few times. The rearrangement links TRBV7-9 to TRBJ2-1; no reliable D call. Trimming took 5 bases from V and 0 from J, leaving 11 bases between them. Per germline, CDR1 SEHNR and CDR2 FQNEAQ (reference sequence). The CDR3 is made up of 15 amino acids. CDR3 DNA: TGTGCCAGCAGCCTTTTACAGAGCTCCTACAATGAGCAGTTCTTC. This gives the protein CASSLLQSSYNEQFF. Full variable domain (outside the CDR3, taken from reference TRBV7-9 and TRBJ2-1): DTGVSQNPRHKITKRGQNVTFRCDPISEHNRLYWYRQTLGQGPEFLTYFQNEAQLEKSRLLSDRFSAERPKGSFSTLEIQRTEQGDSAMYLCASSLLQSSYNEQFFGPGTRLTVL.

This clonotype has a single count. This may arise from a read error, as a much more abundant clone is one base away. This chain uses TRBV7-3 with TRBJ2-7, with D perhaps given as TRBD1 or TRBD2 (5 bases each). Per the germline V gene, CDR1 is SGHTA and CDR2 is FQGTGA. V shed 5 bases and J shed 2 bases, with 10 bases lying between them. The CDR3 runs to 13 residues. CDR3 protein: CASSPGPAYEQYF. CDR3 nucleotide sequence: TGTGCCAGCAGCCCGGGACCAGCCTACGAGCAGTACTTC. The variable domain in full, with the rest retrieved from reference TRBV7-3 and TRBJ2-7, is GAGVSQTPSNKVTEKGKYVELRCDPISGHTALYWYRQSLGQGPEFLIYFQGTGAADDSGLPNDRFFAVRPEGSVSTLKIQRTERGDSAVYLCASSPGPAYEQYFGPGTRLTVT.

This clonotype was observed a few times. J is TRBJ1-4 and V is TRBV5-3; D is possibly TRBD1 (6 bases). TRBV5-3 carries the ORF label, with uncertain function. V lost 8 bases, J lost 6 bases, and 17 bases lay in between. The CDR3 has 14 amino acids. DNA for the CDR3: TGTGCCAGCAGCCGGGACATGGGATATGAAAAACTGTTTTTT. This translates into CASSRDMGYEKLFF.

This chain uses TRBV29-1 with TRBJ2-6; no clear D gene. Trimming took 5 bases from V and 0 from J, leaving 8 bases between them. Germline assignment: CDR1 SQVTM and CDR2 ANQGSEA. CDR3 length equals 14 residues. The DNA of the CDR3 is TGCAGCGTTCGGCAGAGCTCTGGGGCCAACGTCCTGACTTTC. This codes for CSVRQSSGANVLTF.

The chain recombines TRBV27 with TRBJ2-5; D perhaps matches TRBD2 (5 bases). The V and J ends lost 1 base and 4 bases respectively, with 13 bases between them. The CDR3 is 15 amino acids. The germline V gene encodes CDR1 MNHEY and CDR2 SMNVEV (reference sequence). CDR3 residues: CASSLWLEGRETQYF. As DNA, the CDR3 is TGTGCCAGCAGTTTATGGCTTGAGGGCAGAGAGACCCAGTACTTC.

This clonotype was counted many times. The V and J genes are TRBV27 and TRBJ1-6, with no clear D. Germline V gene sequence: CDR1 MNHEY, CDR2 SMNVEV (reference sequence). V lost 5 bases and J 7 bases, leaving 9 bases between the germline ends. The CDR3 loop spans 13 amino acids. The CDR3 coding sequence is TGTGCCAGCAGTCTGAGTTACAATTCACCCCTCCACTTT. It is translated as CASSLSYNSPLHF.

The rearrangement joins TRBV5-5 to TRBJ1-6; possibly TRBD1 for D (6 bases). The V gene's germline CDR1 is SGHKS and CDR2 YYEKEE (reference sequence). V dropped 4 bases and J dropped 6 bases, with 17 bases sitting between them. The CDR3 is 16 amino acids. CDR3 bases: TGTGCCAGCAGCCTCGGTTCAGGAGGGGGTAATTCACCCCTCCACTTT. Encoded protein: CASSLGSGGGNSPLHF.

This chain links TRBV7-3 with TRBJ1-4; possible D gene TRBD1, 5 bases. Germline loops: CDR1 SGHTA, CDR2 FQGTGA. Trimming stripped 3 bases from V and 8 bases from J, with 19 bases between. CDR3 size: 16 residues. The CDR3 spells CASSLGRALGDEKLFF. The CDR3, as DNA: TGTGCCAGCAGCTTGGGGCGGGCTCTAGGGGACGAAAAACTGTTTTTT.

This chain joins TRBV11-3 and TRBJ2-3; D uncertain. V gave up 3 bases and J gave up 2 bases, with 6 bases separating them. This CDR3 spans 13 amino acids. Germline V CDR1 and CDR2: SGHNT, YENEEA. CDR3 DNA sequence: TGTGCCAGCAGCTTCCAGCACACAGATACGCAGTATTTT. It is translated as CASSFQHTDTQYF.

This clonotype was counted only a few times. The chain combines TRBV7-9 with TRBJ2-5; 7 positions match TRBD1. Germline CDR1 and CDR2: SEHNR and FQNEAQ (reference sequence). There are 15 residues in the CDR3. The junction had 9 bases not matched to a gene; V was cut back by 5 bases and J by 3 bases. CDR3 sequence reads: CASSAPSGTEETQYF. DNA for the CDR3: TGTGCCAGCAGCGCACCCTCCGGGACAGAAGAGACCCAGTACTTC.

The chain employs TRBV7-6 and TRBJ1-2; TRBD1 aligns across 8 bases. This CDR3 has 14 residues. In germline, CDR1 is SGHVS, CDR2 FNYEAQ. After removal of 5 bases from V and 5 bases from J, the junction contained 7 bases not matched to a gene. CDR3 in amino acids: CASSRTGLVYGYTF. The CDR3 nucleotides read TGTGCCAGCAGCCGGACAGGGTTGGTTTATGGCTACACCTTC.

The chain is built from TRBV4-2 and TRBJ2-7; maybe TRBD2 (6 bases). The CDR3 is made up of 13 amino acids. Trimming cost V 0 bases and J 7 bases, with 10 bases left between them. The germline V gene has CDR1 LGHNA and CDR2 YNFKEQ. DNA of the CDR3: TGTGCCAGCAGCCAAGACCCTCGGGGGGAGCAGTACTTC. Its translation: CASSQDPRGEQYF.

The rearrangement links TRBV5-1 to TRBJ2-1; 8 nucleotides line up with TRBD2. This CDR3 has 16 residues. V lost 5 bases and J lost 9; bases outside the gene matches: 16. The germline V gene encodes CDR1 SGHRS and CDR2 YFSETQ. The CDR3 region is CASSFLQAGAHREQFF. In DNA form, the CDR3 reads TGCGCCAGCAGTTTCTTACAAGCGGGGGCCCACCGTGAGCAGTTCTTC.

This clonotype was observed a handful of times. V usage is TRBV7-2 and J usage is TRBJ1-5; D gene uncertain. Germline V CDR1 and CDR2: SGHTA, FQGNSA. The ends were cut back, 3 bases at V and 7 bases at J, with 10 bases in the middle. CDR3 length equals 13 residues. The DNA for the CDR3 is TGTGCCAGCAGCTTTCGGTCGAGGCAGCCCCAGCATTTT. Amino acids: CASSFRSRQPQHF.

This clonotype was seen a few times. V is TRBV12-3 or TRBV12-4 and J is TRBJ1-3, with D unresolved. V was cut by 8 bases and J by 0 bases, with 11 bases left in between. The CDR3 runs to 14 residues. In DNA, the CDR3 is TGTGCCAGCGGAAAATCGATCTCTGGAAACACCATATATTTT. Translated: CASGKSISGNTIYF.

The chain uses TRBV19 and TRBJ2-1, with D tentatively TRBD1 or TRBD2 (6 bases each). V gave up 7 bases and J gave up 1 base, with 11 bases separating them. Per germline, CDR1 LNHDA and CDR2 SQIVND (reference sequence). CDR3 length: 14 amino acids. In DNA, the CDR3 is TGTGCCAGTATGGGGGGCGCGTCCTACAATGAGCAGTTCTTC. As protein: CASMGGASYNEQFF.

This clonotype was detected only once. V usage is TRBV7-2 and J usage is TRBJ1-1; D is ambiguous. CDR1 is SGHTA, CDR2 FQGNSA, per germline. The V end lost 7 bases, the J end lost 0 bases, and 15 bases lay between the germline ends. This CDR3 is built from 15 residues. In DNA, the CDR3 is TGTGCCAGCAACACTCGACACGATATGAACACTGAAGCTTTCTTT. This gives the protein CASNTRHDMNTEAFF.

CDR3 nucleotides: TGTGCCATCAGTGACCCGGGACTAGCGGGCGAGCAGTACTTC. Its translation is CAISDPGLAGEQYF. This chain connects TRBV10-3 to TRBJ2-7; the match to TRBD2 covers 12 bases. V lost 3 bases to trimming and J lost 6 bases; unmatched junction nucleotides: 3. The V gene's germline CDR1 is ENHRY and CDR2 SYGVKD. The CDR3 loop spans 14 amino acids.